These 6 T cell receptor beta chains share one sample of origin, sequenced in a study of T cell responses to AZD1222 COVID-19 vaccine (dated by TCRdb to the early 2020s). Preparation of the library involved the immunoSEQ multiplex PCR assay. This is the immuneACCESS table as TCRdb keeps it, with only in-frame sequences that have V and J called. A part of the clones is gone; compared with another copy, unresolved V genes explain less than half, and the rest is unexplained. This sample holds about 160,000 clones; 80% to 90% were observed only once. The ten largest clonotypes hold 6.9% of the sample. The time point label here, explained by the study, means: baseline before first vaccination. Source: peripheral blood, taken on day 0 of AZD1222 vaccination. Receptors originate from an adult in good health.

This clone showed up just a few times. This rearrangement joins TRBV6-2 or TRBV6-3 to TRBJ2-7; D uncertain. The CDR3 sequence is 13 residues long. V was pared by 2 bases and J by 3 bases, with 8 bases between. Germline CDR1 and CDR2: MNHEY and SVGEGT. CDR3 nucleotides: TGTGCCAGCAGTTACAACGGAAACTACGAGCAGTACTTC. It is translated as CASSYNGNYEQYF.

V usage is TRBV11-2 and J usage is TRBJ2-1, with 9 bases fitting TRBD2. The CDR3 length is 15 residues. The V and J ends lost 4 bases and 14 bases, in that order; junction bases with no gene match: 15. Germline loops: CDR1 SGHAT, CDR2 FQNNGV. CDR3 in amino acids: CASSSYTGLAPGEFF. The CDR3 DNA reads as TGTGCCAGCAGCTCATACACGGGACTAGCCCCCGGGGAGTTCTTC.

The chain links TRBV28 to TRBJ2-1; 8 positions agree with TRBD1. CDR1 is MDHEN, CDR2 SYDVKM, per germline. The CDR3 loop spans 13 amino acids. The V segment lost 2 bases and the J segment 12 bases; nucleotides outside the gene matches: 6. CDR3 DNA sequence: TGTGCCAGCAGTTTAGACAGGGGACTGGGGCAGTTCTTC. Translating gives CASSLDRGLGQFF.

The genes are TRBV5-6 and TRBJ1-1, with 7 bases fitting TRBD1. This CDR3 region has 15 residues. V trimming: 3 bases; J trimming: 2 bases; junction bases outside the gene matches: 7. The germline V gene encodes CDR1 SGHDT and CDR2 YYEEEE. Here the CDR3 DNA reads TGTGCCAGCAGCTCTAGGCAGGGGGGCAACACTGAAGCTTTCTTT. Residues: CASSSRQGGNTEAFF.

This clone turned up a few times. The V and J genes are TRBV19 and TRBJ2-2, with D hard to call. CDR1 and CDR2 from the germline V gene are LNHDA and SQIVND (reference sequence). V lost 5 bases and J lost 3, with 7 bases in between. This CDR3 contains 13 residues. The CDR3 is CASSSPDTGELFF. In DNA, the CDR3 is TGTGCCAGTAGTTCCCCCGACACCGGGGAGCTGTTTTTT. Together with reference TRBV19 and TRBJ2-2, the CDR3 gives the full variable domain: DGGITQSPKYLFRKEGQNVTLSCEQNLNHDAMYWYRQDPGQGLRLIYYSQIVNDFQKGDIAEGYSVSREKKESFPLTVTSAQKNPTAFYLCASSSPDTGELFFGEGSRLTVL.

The V and J genes are TRBV9 and TRBJ2-2; 11 nucleotides agree with TRBD2. Germline-derived CDR1 and CDR2 are SGDLS and YYNGEE. This CDR3 has 15 amino acids. The V and J ends lost 2 bases and 3 bases, in that order; junction bases with no gene match: 0. This chain's CDR3 is CASSVSGGDTGELFF. The CDR3 nucleotides are TGTGCCAGCAGCGTTAGCGGGGGGGACACCGGGGAGCTGTTTTTT.